Included here is one TCR beta chain sequence, with context. TCRdb's copy holds only in-frame clones and misses some; the assay was immunoSEQ multiplex PCR. This sample has 13,000 or so clones, with about 76% found just once. This specimen belongs to a study of OX40 agonist ivuxolimab in advanced cancers. The material was CD4+ or CD8+ T cells sorted from blood, obtained in a trial of the OX40 agonist ivuxolimab. The sequence came from an adult with an advanced solid tumor such as melanoma, head and neck, liver or kidney cancer.

The CDR3 DNA sequence: TGTGCCAGCAGTTATGGAGGGGTTGAAGCTTTCTTT. Residues: CASSYGGVEAFF. The rearrangement joins TRBV6-5 to TRBJ1-1; possibly TRBD1 for D (5 bases). Trimming took 3 bases from V and 7 from J, leaving 9 bases between them. Germline CDR1 is MNHEY and CDR2 is SVGAGI. This CDR3 has 12 residues.